In its sample, the clone carrying this TCR beta chain was seen once. Its antigen is undetermined. The record originates from a study of T cell responses to AZD1222 COVID-19 vaccine. Study-level points and caveats: Among spike-specific TCRs, nearly half reportedly target unmutated variant regions.

CDR3 length: 14 residues. CDR1 is MNHEY and CDR2 is SMNVEV in the germline V gene (reference sequence). V was clipped by 5 bases and J by 8 bases; unmatched bases: 7. TCRdb's table, derived via immunoSEQ multiplex PCR, lists solely in-frame clones and lacks some. The sample carries 120,000 or so clones, approximately 90% recorded once. Second-dose timings of about 4 or about 12 weeks were pooled. The chain links TRBV27 to TRBJ2-1; 9 nucleotides line up with TRBD1. The receptor's source is an adult who received the AZD1222 COVID-19 vaccine. The sequencing here drew on peripheral blood, taken 28 days after the second AZD1222 dose. CDR3 loop: CASSVTGGIDEQFF. The CDR3, as DNA: TGTGCCAGCAGTGTCACAGGGGGCATAGATGAGCAGTTCTTC.